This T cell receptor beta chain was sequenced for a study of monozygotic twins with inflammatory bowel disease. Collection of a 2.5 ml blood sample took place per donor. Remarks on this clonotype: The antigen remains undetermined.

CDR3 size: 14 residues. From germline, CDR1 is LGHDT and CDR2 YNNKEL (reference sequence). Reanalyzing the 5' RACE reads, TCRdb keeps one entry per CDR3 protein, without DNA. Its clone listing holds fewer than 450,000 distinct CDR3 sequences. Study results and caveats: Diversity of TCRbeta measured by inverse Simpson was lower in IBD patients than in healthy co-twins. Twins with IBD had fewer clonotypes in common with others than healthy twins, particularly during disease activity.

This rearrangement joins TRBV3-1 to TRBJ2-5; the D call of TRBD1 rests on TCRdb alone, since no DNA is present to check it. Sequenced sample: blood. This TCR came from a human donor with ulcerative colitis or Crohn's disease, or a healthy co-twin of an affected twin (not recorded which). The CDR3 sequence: CASSPRTGIETQYF.